A selection of T cell receptor beta chains follows, all from one sample in a study of identical twins. TCRdb itself ran the 5' RACE reads through MiXCR, one entry per CDR3 protein. The repertoire holds roughly 500,000 distinct CDR3 sequences, with about 20% as singletons. Separately, the same data were catalogued under a study of T cells expressing NK-cell markers.

Sequences were obtained from CD4+ T cells sorted from blood. Receptor source: a young woman in good health. Each CDR3 is given with its conserved first and last residue. Each record gives: V gene, D gene, clone size, J gene, CDR3 length, CDR3 protein, CDR3 DNA. A D gene is named only where the DNA matches it firmly. Clone size is shown for a subset of rows, as once, few, many or a class of expanded clone.

TRBV11-2,TRBD1,few,TRBJ2-4,18,CASSLTGGIAVAKNIQYF,TGTGCCAGCAGCTTGACAGGGGGGATTGCTGTAGCCAAAAACATTCAGTACTTC
TRBV27,NA,few,TRBJ1-2,13,CASSLSTTYGYTF,TGTGCCAGCAGTTTATCAACGACCTATGGCTACACCTTC
TRBV20-1,NA,few,TRBJ2-1,10,CSAVGNEQFF,TGCAGTGCGGTAGGCAATGAGCAGTTCTTC
TRBV10-3,NA,few,TRBJ2-3,13,CAISEGEPDTQYF,TGTGCCATCAGTGAGGGGGAACCAGATACGCAGTATTTT
TRBV10-3,NA,NA,TRBJ1-2,11,CAISDLGGYTF,TGTGCCATCAGTGACCTGGGAGGCTACACCTTC
TRBV10-3,NA,few,TRBJ2-5,13,CAIRTGSQETQYF,TGTGCCATCAGAACCGGCAGCCAAGAGACCCAGTACTTC
TRBV6-1,TRBD1,NA,TRBJ2-4,16,CASSHPQGLAKNIQYF,TGTGCCAGCAGCCACCCACAGGGGTTAGCCAAAAACATTCAGTACTTC
TRBV7-2,TRBD2,NA,TRBJ2-1,13,CASRARTSGNQFF,TGTGCCAGCAGAGCCCGGACTAGCGGAAATCAGTTCTTC
TRBV12-3/TRBV12-4,NA,many,TRBJ1-1,14,CASRRGEVNTEAFF,TGTGCCAGCAGAAGAGGGGAGGTGAACACTGAAGCTTTCTTT
TRBV19,TRBD1,NA,TRBJ2-3,15,CASSGRQGSTDTQYF,TGTGCCAGTAGTGGGAGACAGGGGAGCACAGATACGCAGTATTTT
TRBV29-1,NA,few,TRBJ2-3,13,CSVDPIRTDTQYF,TGCAGCGTTGACCCTATTAGAACTGATACGCAGTATTTT
TRBV7-2,NA,few,TRBJ2-1,13,CASSTGAYNEQFF,TGTGCCAGCAGCACCGGGGCCTACAATGAGCAGTTCTTC
TRBV10-3,NA,few,TRBJ1-1,12,CAISEVNTEAFF,TGTGCCATCAGTGAAGTGAACACTGAAGCTTTCTTT
TRBV6-5,TRBD2,NA,TRBJ2-1,16,CASSSAASGRGNEQFF,TGTGCCAGCAGTTCCGCGGCCAGCGGGAGGGGGAATGAGCAGTTCTTC
TRBV3-1,NA,NA,TRBJ1-1,14,CASSQGSANTEAFF,TGTGCCAGCAGCCAAGGGTCGGCGAACACTGAAGCTTTCTTT
TRBV3-1,NA,NA,TRBJ2-2,15,CASSQDQRNTGELFF,TGTGCCAGCAGCCAAGATCAAAGAAACACCGGGGAGCTGTTTTTT
TRBV7-9,NA,few,TRBJ2-5,15,CASSLRVAAGETQYF,TGTGCCAGCAGCTTAAGAGTCGCGGCAGGGGAGACCCAGTACTTC
TRBV4-1,NA,few,TRBJ1-4,14,CASSRSGTDEKLFF,TGCGCCAGCAGCCGATCCGGGACCGATGAAAAACTGTTTTTT
TRBV20-1,TRBD2,NA,TRBJ2-3,16,CSARVWSGSLTDTQYF,TGCAGTGCTAGAGTTTGGAGCGGGAGCTTAACAGATACGCAGTATTTT
TRBV10-3,TRBD2,many,TRBJ2-1,16,CAISDLGRGSYNEQFF,TGTGCCATCAGTGACCTCGGGAGGGGATCCTACAATGAGCAGTTCTTC
TRBV12-3/TRBV12-4,NA,many,TRBJ2-3,13,CASSRTGTDTQYF,TGTGCCAGCAGTCGGACGGGCACAGATACGCAGTATTTT
TRBV6-5,TRBD1,NA,TRBJ1-1,18,CASRSSTGGARMNTEAFF,TGTGCCAGCAGGTCCTCTACAGGGGGCGCACGAATGAACACTGAAGCTTTCTTT
TRBV19,NA,NA,TRBJ2-7,14,CASSIGRRAHEQYF,TGTGCCAGTAGTATTGGCAGGAGGGCCCACGAGCAGTACTTC
TRBV20-1,NA,NA,TRBJ1-2,16,CSARYLPPGLGYGYTF,TGCAGTGCTCGCTATCTACCCCCCGGGCTCGGCTATGGCTACACCTTC
TRBV10-1,NA,few,TRBJ2-4,14,CASRGDSSKNIQYF,TGCGCCAGCAGGGGGGATTCTTCCAAAAACATTCAGTACTTC
TRBV7-2,TRBD1,NA,TRBJ2-7,14,CASSLEDRAPEQYF,TGTGCCAGCAGCTTGGAAGACAGGGCGCCCGAGCAGTACTTC
TRBV6-6,NA,NA,TRBJ2-3,12,CASTTWADTQYF,TGTGCCAGCACCACGTGGGCGGATACGCAGTATTTT
TRBV20-1,NA,NA,TRBJ2-5,15,CSARGQRADQETQYF,TGCAGTGCTAGAGGCCAGCGGGCGGACCAAGAGACCCAGTACTTC
TRBV24-1,TRBD2,NA,TRBJ2-1,15,CATSDTGTSANEQFF,TGTGCCACCAGTGATACCGGGACTAGCGCCAATGAGCAGTTCTTC
TRBV20-1,NA,NA,TRBJ2-3,14,CSATGQTSTDTQYF,TGCAGTGCGACCGGACAGACTAGCACAGATACGCAGTATTTT
TRBV20-1,TRBD1,few,TRBJ2-5,13,CSAKGQGPETQYF,TGCAGTGCTAAAGGACAGGGCCCAGAGACCCAGTACTTC
TRBV7-3,NA,NA,TRBJ1-5,16,CASSIPLGTPNQPQHF,TGTGCCAGCAGCATCCCCCTCGGGACACCTAATCAGCCCCAGCATTTT
TRBV9,TRBD2,NA,TRBJ2-2,18,CASSKTSGRILNTGELFF,TGTGCCAGCAGCAAGACTAGCGGGCGTATCCTGAACACCGGGGAGCTGTTTTTT
TRBV29-1,TRBD2,NA,TRBJ2-2,15,CSVGRGGGDTGELFF,TGCAGCGTTGGTCGGGGCGGGGGTGACACCGGGGAGCTGTTTTTT
TRBV10-3,TRBD2,many,TRBJ2-1,16,CAIGIKASGAYNEQFF,TGTGCCATCGGGATAAAGGCTAGCGGTGCCTACAATGAGCAGTTCTTC
TRBV5-6,TRBD1,NA,TRBJ2-7,14,CASSPRDSGYEQYF,TGTGCCAGCAGCCCCCGGGACAGTGGCTACGAGCAGTACTTC
TRBV4-2,NA,many,TRBJ1-5,15,CASRLDMGSNQPQHF,TGTGCCAGCAGACTCGACATGGGCAGCAATCAGCCCCAGCATTTT
TRBV6-2/TRBV6-3,NA,NA,TRBJ2-1,14,CASRDNPSYNEQFF,TGTGCCAGCAGGGACAACCCATCCTACAATGAGCAGTTCTTC
TRBV5-1,TRBD2,many,TRBJ2-5,15,CASTTGLAEIETQYF,TGCGCCAGCACTACCGGACTAGCGGAGATAGAGACCCAGTACTTC
TRBV5-1,NA,few,TRBJ1-1,16,CASSLDSRSMNTEAFF,TGCGCCAGCAGCTTGGATAGCCGGTCCATGAACACTGAAGCTTTCTTT
TRBV20-1,NA,few,TRBJ1-2,11,CSAVANYGYTF,TGCAGTGCAGTTGCGAACTATGGCTACACCTTC
TRBV20-1,TRBD2,few,TRBJ2-3,18,CSAQGLAGGAYFTDTQYF,TGCAGTGCTCAGGGACTAGCGGGGGGGGCTTATTTCACAGATACGCAGTATTTT
TRBV7-9,NA,NA,TRBJ1-4,14,CASSQDSYNEKLFF,TGTGCCAGCAGCCAAGACAGTTATAATGAAAAACTGTTTTTT
TRBV7-9,NA,NA,TRBJ2-3,12,CASSLGGYTQYF,TGTGCCAGCAGCTTAGGGGGGTATACGCAGTATTTT
TRBV11-1,NA,NA,TRBJ2-1,19,CASSSYSAGQSSSYNEQFF,TGTGCCAGCAGCTCCTACTCTGCGGGACAGAGTAGCTCCTACAATGAGCAGTTCTTC
TRBV11-2,TRBD2,NA,TRBJ2-7,16,CASSPGSGRIPYEQYF,TGTGCCAGCAGCCCGGGCAGCGGGAGGATCCCCTACGAGCAGTACTTC
TRBV12-3/TRBV12-4,NA,many,TRBJ2-7,13,CASSHGRSYEQYF,TGTGCCAGCAGCCATGGGCGCTCCTACGAGCAGTACTTC
TRBV15,NA,NA,TRBJ1-4,14,CATSRDRADEKLFF,TGTGCCACCAGCAGAGATCGCGCGGATGAAAAACTGTTTTTT